The present T cell receptor beta chain was sequenced within a study of T cell changes during pregnancy in multiple sclerosis. The CDR3 sequence is 14 residues long. Germline V gives CDR1 SGHTA, CDR2 FQGTGA. Trimming cost V 2 bases and J 2 bases, with 7 bases left between them. Here immunoSEQ multiplex PCR was the method, and the copy in TCRdb shows in-frame clones only, minus some. Counted here are tens of thousands of clones, approximately 90% occurring once; the ten biggest clones make up under 2%. The sequence derives from a female donor in good health, enrolled as a control in a pregnancy study. The material sequenced was peripheral blood, taken in the first trimester of pregnancy. This chain links TRBV7-3 with TRBJ2-1; D remains ambiguous. The CDR3: CASSLELPYNEQFF. CDR3 DNA sequence: TGTGCCAGCAGCTTAGAGCTACCCTACAATGAGCAGTTCTTC.